This TCR beta chain appears in the sequencing data of a study of blood T cell repertoires in COVID-19. Germline V lookup: CDR1 LNHDA, CDR2 SQIVND (reference sequence). After removal of 5 bases from V and 10 bases from J, the junction contained 5 bases not matched to a gene. This CDR3 has 13 residues. Under the authors' procedure: The authors estimated nucleated cell counts from reference gene primer amplification. The table came from immunoSEQ multiplex PCR; TCRdb's copy has only in-frame clones and leaves some out. V and J calls and clone size are as listed in that table; D and trimming were resolved from the DNA. In the table there are roughly 300,000 clones, over 75% of which are singletons.

Material: PBMCs or T cells enriched from blood (not recorded which). This sequence joins TRBV19 and TRBJ1-6, with 7 bases aligning to TRBD1. This clonotype was obtained from a woman between 25 and 40 years old who had recovered from COVID-19. The CDR3: CASSLLRGSPLHF. The DNA for the CDR3 is TGTGCCAGTAGTCTGCTCAGGGGGTCACCCCTCCACTTT.